This T cell receptor (beta chain) was profiled in a study of cytotoxic CD8 clonotypes in ibrutinib-treated CLL (dated by TCRdb to about 2021). For the study in its entirety: The cohort was composed of some ten relapsed/refractory and about 15 treatment-naive patients; IGHV unmutated status was identified in 17 patients. Responses were partial in some 24 patients and complete in 2; after median 68 months follow-up, around 14 stayed in remission and 12 progressed. Samples at response were collected after a median of about 13 months of treatment, with a range of roughly 6 to 40 months. Samples averaged approximately 250,000 productive templates and 90,000 to 100,000 productive rearrangements. Longitudinal samples were available for about 30% of the 86 trial participants. Cryopreserved peripheral blood mononuclear cells were obtained before treatment, at response, and at either sustained remission or disease progression. Overall results and qualifications from the work: Public clonotypes were rare and either shrank or stayed stable during treatment, and the rise in clonality at ibrutinib response reflected expansion of private clonotypes. Clonality increased at ibrutinib response, stayed stable in sustained remission, and fell back toward baseline at progression. At baseline, clonality was higher than in age-matched healthy donors and showed a strong correlation with circulating CD8+ T-cell counts. Sampling times were not matched between sustained-remission and progressing patients, and lymph node repertoires were not studied.

For TCR beta library preparation, about 2.2 micrograms of genomic DNA were extracted from the cryopreserved PBMCs. High-throughput TCR beta sequencing was performed on longitudinal blood samples from CLL patients receiving ibrutinib monotherapy. The patients took part in an open-label, single-center phase 2 trial of ibrutinib monotherapy. V is cut by 1 base and J by 6 bases, and the space between the germline ends is 22 bases. Taken from cysteine to phenylalanine, the CDR3 has 18 residues. Only CDR3 DNA remains: 54 bases, in frame from the first base. The CDR1 and CDR2 encoded by the germline V gene are SGHTA and FQGNSA. Each clonotype received, on average, 10x coverage in deep resolution sequencing performed on a MiSeq, where the target depth lay between 1 in 1 million and 1 in 200,000 T cells. The immunoSEQ hsTCRB Kit was used to generate the TCR beta libraries. The study's own analysis went as follows. ImmunoSEQ Data Assistant and ImmunoSEQ Analyzer were used for data analysis, and V, D and J genes were assigned according to IMGT definitions. Clonality, with values ranging from 0 to 1, was calculated as one minus the normalized Shannon entropy of productive rearrangement frequencies. Only overrepresented clonotypes making up at least 0.05% of the repertoire of each patient were included in the public clonotype analysis. Repertoires from roughly 13 age-matched healthy donors in immuneACCESS were used as clonality controls. TCRdb holds this immuneACCESS table with in-frame rearrangements only. Some clones are missing; in checked studies, unresolved V genes explain under half, and the rest has no known cause. V and J calls and clone size are copied from that table; D and trimming were computed from the DNA. In this sample the table shows more than 11,000 clones, around 70% of which occur a single time. The biggest ten clones account for 5.4% of the sample.

In this sample, this clone turned up a few times. Its antigen remains undetermined. It has no much larger one-base neighbor in the sample; base qualities were not kept. This TCR was recovered from a human donor with chronic lymphocytic leukemia. The rearrangement joined TRBV7-2 to TRBJ1-5; tentative D gene TRBD1, with 6 bases matching. The material sequenced was PBMCs, taken before ibrutinib treatment. The CDR3 is CASSLVPPGQSPGQPQHF. The nucleotides are TGTGCCAGCAGCTTAGTCCCCCCGGGACAATCTCCTGGTCAGCCCCAGCATTTT. With the portions outside the CDR3 filled from the reference TRBV7-2 and TRBJ1-5 genes, the complete variable region becomes GAGVSQSPSNKVTEKGKDVELRCDPISGHTALYWYRQSLGQGLEFLIYFQGNSAPDKSGLPSDRFSAERTGGSVSTLTIQRTQQEDSAVYLCASSLVPPGQSPGQPQHFGDGTRLSIL.